This record looks at one TCR beta chain sequence and its context. No antigen is known for it. Time point described: baseline, week 1 (first vaccination visit). The sample's treatment: pre-vaccination baseline after standard-of-care therapy. The data were produced by immunoSEQ multiplex PCR, yet TCRdb's version contains in-frame clones alone and is incomplete. This table has about 66,000 clones, 70% to 90% appearing once. CDR1 is SGHAT, CDR2 FQNNGV, per germline. Trimming stripped 5 bases from V and 2 bases from J, with 7 bases between. This CDR3 spans 13 amino acids. This record comes from a study of a mutant IDH1 vaccine in newly diagnosed glioma. The study, taken as a whole, reports: The vaccine induced immune responses, and these occurred in around 93% of patients.

Material: PBMCs, obtained from a glioma patient treated with radiotherapy, temozolomide or both. The genes are TRBV11-2 and TRBJ1-3; no clear D. The sequence was obtained from a man younger than 45 with glioma. This chain's CDR3 is CASSVRTGNTIYF. The CDR3 DNA is TGTGCCAGCAGCGTCCGTACTGGAAACACCATATATTTT.